This entry lists 22 T cell receptor beta chains sequenced from one sample in a study of T-cell memory formation after mild COVID-19 (dated by TCRdb to 2020 to 2023). The method behind the library was 5' RACE. TCRdb names Illumina NovaSeq 6000 as the instrument used. The raw public data were reprocessed by TCRdb itself: fastp quality trimming at Q25, MiXCR clonotype calling, in-frame beta chains only. Each entry merges the rows of one CDR3 protein and shows their most common DNA and genes. The sample contains under 400,000 distinct CDR3 sequences, approximately 29% of them found a single time. The top ten hold approximately 13% of the sample. The sequenced sample was PBMCs or a T cell subset sorted from them (not recorded which). These receptors all stem from an adult woman who had mild COVID-19 (a few samples of this study predate the infection). The sample titles of this study are shuffled in the database, so cell type and time point are left out; the donor was told from shared clones.

This clonotype was picked up a small number of times. The CDR3 DNA reads TGTGCCAGCAGCCTGAGACAGTCCTATGGCTACACCTTC. Translated: CASSLRQSYGYTF. The rearrangement uses TRBV3-1 and TRBJ1-2; possibly TRBD1 for D (5 bases). This CDR3 spans 13 amino acids. Germline V gene data show CDR1 as LGHDT and CDR2 as YNNKEL (reference sequence). Trimming left V 4 bases short and J 4 bases short, with 10 bases between.

The chain employs TRBV6-2 or TRBV6-3 and TRBJ1-1, with TRBD1 matching over 8 bases. J gave up 9 bases and V 7 bases, and 7 bases lay outside the gene matches. Germline-derived CDR1 and CDR2 are MNHEY and SVGEGT. The CDR3 runs to 12 residues. DNA of the CDR3: TGTGCCAGCACCGGACAGGGATTAAAAGCTTTCTTT. It codes for CASTGQGLKAFF.

This clonotype was found a few times. The chain is built from TRBV7-2 and TRBJ1-4; D ambiguous. V was cut by 1 base and J by 7 bases, with 4 bases left in between. The CDR3 loop spans 12 amino acids. CDR1 is SGHTA and CDR2 is FQGNSA in the germline V gene. Here the CDR3 reads CASSLETEKLFF. In DNA form, the CDR3 reads TGTGCCAGCAGCTTAGAGACTGAAAAACTGTTTTTT.

The chain employs TRBV15 and TRBJ2-7; unclear D gene. CDR1 and CDR2 (germline): LNHNV, YYDKDF (reference sequence). V was shortened by 0 bases and J by 4 bases, with 19 bases between the two germline ends. The CDR3 has 17 amino acids. The DNA of the CDR3 is TGTGCCACCAGCAGAGATCCTAGAGAGCGAGCGAGATACGAGCAGTACTTC. This gives the protein CATSRDPRERARYEQYF.

This chain links TRBV9 with TRBJ2-6; D ambiguous. Trimming shortened V by 4 bases and J by 0 bases, and 11 bases separated the two germline ends. The CDR3 runs to 16 residues. Germline-derived CDR1 and CDR2 are SGDLS and YYNGEE. The CDR3 region is CASSSQKHSGANVLTF. As DNA, the CDR3 is TGTGCCAGCAGCTCCCAAAAGCACTCTGGGGCCAACGTCCTGACTTTC.

V gene TRBV20-1 combines with J gene TRBJ1-2; 7 bases are shared with TRBD1. V shed 6 bases, J shed 3 bases, and the junction held 7 bases outside the gene matches. Germline V gene data show CDR1 as DFQATT and CDR2 as SNEGSKA (reference sequence). CDR3 length: 13 residues. CDR3 DNA: TGCAGTGCAGCCGACAGGGACTACTATGGCTACACCTTC. This sequence encodes CSAADRDYYGYTF.

This chain connects TRBV24-1 to TRBJ2-1; D is uncertain. V was trimmed by 5 bases and J by 7 bases, leaving 11 bases between them. The CDR3 loop spans 13 amino acids. Germline V gene sequence: CDR1 KGHDR, CDR2 SFDVKD. CDR3 nucleotide sequence: TGTGCCACCAGTGTGGGCGGCAAAAATGAGCAGTTCTTC. It is translated as CATSVGGKNEQFF.

The chain joins TRBV7-9 to TRBJ2-7; 7 bases line up with TRBD2. The CDR3 runs 14 residues. Germline CDR1 and CDR2: SEHNR and FQNEAQ (reference sequence). Trimming took 2 bases from V and 1 from J; bases not matched to a gene: 2. The CDR3 here is CASSLLAVSYEQYF. CDR3 bases: TGTGCCAGCAGCTTACTAGCGGTGTCCTACGAGCAGTACTTC.

The chain combines TRBV11-2 with TRBJ1-3; 10 nucleotides agree with TRBD1. This CDR3 has 16 residues. With 5 bases clipped from V and 6 bases from J, the junction kept 10 bases outside the gene matches. Germline loops: CDR1 SGHAT, CDR2 FQNNGV. CDR3 sequence: CASSGLDRGFKNTIYF. In DNA, the CDR3 is TGTGCCAGCAGCGGGCTGGACAGGGGGTTTAAAAACACCATATATTTT.

J is TRBJ2-1 and V is TRBV7-9; D remains unclear. V was cut by 3 bases and J by 2 bases, with 8 bases left in between. The CDR3 runs to 14 residues. The germline V gene has CDR1 SEHNR and CDR2 FQNEAQ (reference sequence). CDR3 sequence (DNA): TGTGCCAGCAGCTTTGGCGTGGCCTACAATGAGCAGTTCTTC. Its protein is CASSFGVAYNEQFF.

The V call is TRBV5-6, the J call TRBJ2-6; D unresolved. Germline V gene sequence: CDR1 SGHDT, CDR2 YYEEEE. Trimming took 5 bases from V and 1 from J, leaving 4 bases between them. The CDR3 is 13 residues long. The CDR3 reads CASRQSGANVLTF. CDR3 bases: TGTGCCAGCAGGCAGTCTGGGGCCAACGTCCTGACTTTC.

The chain couples TRBV2 to TRBJ1-2; 9 nucleotides match TRBD1. CDR3 length: 17 amino acids. With V trimmed by 2 bases and J by 0 bases, 7 bases remained unmatched. Germline assignment: CDR1 SNHLY and CDR2 FYNNEI. The CDR3 coding sequence is TGTGCCAGCAGTGAACAGGGACAGGGATACGCTAACTATGGCTACACCTTC. It codes for CASSEQGQGYANYGYTF.

The chain uses TRBV15 and TRBJ2-7; no firm D call. Germline values: CDR1 LNHNV, CDR2 YYDKDF (reference sequence). CDR3 length equals 15 residues. Trimming removed 1 base at V and 1 base at J, with 11 bases between. This CDR3 reads CATSRGESISYEQYF. CDR3 DNA: TGTGCCACCAGCAGAGGAGAGTCGATATCCTACGAGCAGTACTTC.

The rearrangement uses TRBV12-3 or TRBV12-4 and TRBJ1-2, with 10 bases lining up with TRBD1. This CDR3 spans 14 amino acids. Trimming at V came to 6 bases and at J to 4 bases, leaving 5 bases not matched to a gene. The CDR3 DNA follows: TGTGCCAGCAGCCCGACAGGGGGCGGCTATGGCTACACCTTC. It yields the protein CASSPTGGGYGYTF.

V usage is TRBV5-6 and J usage is TRBJ2-6; D uncertain. V was pared by 6 bases and J by 4 bases, with 20 bases between. From germline, CDR1 is SGHDT and CDR2 YYEEEE. This CDR3 is 17 amino acids long. The DNA of the CDR3 is TGTGCCAGCACCTCCGGGTCTGGGGTGTGGGGGGCCAACGTCCTGACTTTC. This translates into CASTSGSGVWGANVLTF.

This clonotype was detected a few times. The gene calls are TRBV12-3 or TRBV12-4 and TRBJ2-1; D is ambiguous. Between the trimmed V and J ends, which lost 0 bases and 9 bases, there was a span of 9 bases. The CDR3 is 13 residues long. The CDR3 spells CASSLAGASEQFF. CDR3 coding DNA: TGTGCCAGCAGTTTAGCAGGAGCGTCTGAGCAGTTCTTC.

This clonotype was seen more than once but under ten times. V and J are TRBV25-1 and TRBJ1-1, with D maybe TRBD1 (6 bases). Germline CDR1 reads MGHDK; CDR2 reads SYGVNS. The ends were cut back, 4 bases at V and 5 bases at J, with 8 bases in the middle. This CDR3 region has 12 residues. The CDR3 coding sequence is TGTGCCAGCAGTGGAGGGGGGACTGAAGCTTTCTTT. Amino acid sequence: CASSGGGTEAFF.

J is TRBJ2-1 and V is TRBV4-1; TRBD2 aligns across 8 bases. J lost 8 bases, V lost 2 bases, and 14 bases had no gene match. This CDR3 has 17 amino acids. From germline, CDR1 is MGHRA and CDR2 YSYEKL. The DNA of the CDR3 is TGCGCCAGCAGCCAACCTTTAGCGGGGAGGCGCATCTATGAGCAGTTCTTC. Translated, it gives CASSQPLAGRRIYEQFF.

The chain has TRBV7-7 and TRBJ2-1, with no clear D. In germline, CDR1 is SSHAT, CDR2 FNYEAQ (reference sequence). The germline V and J ends were trimmed by 0 bases and 9 bases, with 9 bases remaining between them. This CDR3 is 13 amino acids long. The CDR3 region is CASSLAERAEQFF. CDR3 nucleotide sequence: TGTGCCAGCAGCTTAGCGGAACGGGCTGAGCAGTTCTTC.

This chain joins TRBV6-6 and TRBJ2-7; 8 positions agree with TRBD1. The CDR3 runs 16 residues. V lost 5 bases to trimming and J lost 0 bases; unmatched junction nucleotides: 9. The germline gives CDR1 MNHNY, CDR2 SVGAGI (reference sequence). The CDR3 protein is CASSETGQGSSYEQYF. The DNA for the CDR3 is TGTGCCAGCAGTGAGACTGGACAGGGAAGCTCCTACGAGCAGTACTTC.

The chain employs TRBV7-6 and TRBJ2-5, with 8 bases matching TRBD2. The trim removed 5 bases at V and 1 base at J, leaving 6 bases unmatched. The CDR3 runs 15 residues. The germline V gene has CDR1 SGHVS and CDR2 FNYEAQ. CDR3 sequence: CASSPSRGGQETQYF. Here the CDR3 DNA reads TGTGCCAGCAGCCCCTCCCGGGGGGGCCAAGAGACCCAGTACTTC.

This clonotype appeared a few times. The gene calls are TRBV5-1 and TRBJ2-5; tentative D call: TRBD1 (6 bases). V lost 3 bases and J 1 base, leaving 10 bases between the germline ends. This CDR3 contains 14 residues. Germline CDR1 reads SGHRS; CDR2 reads YFSETQ. CDR3 nucleotides: TGCGCCAGCAGCTCCAGGGGAAGCCAAGAGACCCAGTACTTC. This encodes CASSSRGSQETQYF.